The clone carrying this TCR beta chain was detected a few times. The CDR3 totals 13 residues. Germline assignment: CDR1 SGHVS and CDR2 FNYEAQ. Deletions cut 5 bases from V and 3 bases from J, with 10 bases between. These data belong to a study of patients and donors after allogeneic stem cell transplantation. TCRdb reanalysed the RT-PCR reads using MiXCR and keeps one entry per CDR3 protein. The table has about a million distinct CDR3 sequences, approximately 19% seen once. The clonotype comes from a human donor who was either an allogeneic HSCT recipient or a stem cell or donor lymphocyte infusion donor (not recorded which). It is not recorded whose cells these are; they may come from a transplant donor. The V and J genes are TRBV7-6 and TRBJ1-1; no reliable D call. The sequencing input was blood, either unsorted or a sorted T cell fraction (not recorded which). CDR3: CASSQVRDTEAFF. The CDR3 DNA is TGTGCCAGCAGCCAGGTCCGCGACACTGAAGCTTTCTTT. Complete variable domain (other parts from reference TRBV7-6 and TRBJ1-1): GAGVSQSPRYKVTKRGQDVALRCDPISGHVSLYWYRQALGQGPEFLTYFNYEAQQDKSGLPNDRFSAERPEGSISTLTIQRTEQRDSAMYRCASSQVRDTEAFFGQGTRLTVV.